Below, 18 T cell receptor beta chains from the same sample are listed, as sequenced in a study of Graves' ophthalmopathy and Graves' hyperthyroidism. RNA transcripts served as template for amplifying TCR beta CDR3 sequences. RT-PCR was first run with HTBI primers, then multiplex PCR in a second round. TCRdb ran MiXCR on the multiplex PCR reads and lists one entry per CDR3 protein. Among about 620,000 distinct CDR3 sequences listed, approximately 22% were seen once. Sample: peripheral blood. The receptors derive from a woman between 18 and 29 years old with stable Graves' hyperthyroidism. Some clones in this sample may be carry-over from other donors' samples.

This clonotype has a count of ten or more. The chain is built from TRBV6-5 and TRBJ1-2; TRBD1 matches at 7 bases. This CDR3 contains 13 residues. Trimming took 6 bases from V and 4 from J; bases not matched to a gene: 5. The germline gives CDR1 MNHEY, CDR2 SVGAGI. The CDR3 nucleotides are TGTGCCAGCAGGGGGACAGATTCCTATGGCTACACCTTC. The encoded protein is CASRGTDSYGYTF.

This clonotype occurred many times. The chain carries TRBV7-2 and TRBJ1-1; tentatively, D is TRBD1 (6 bases). The CDR3 loop spans 13 amino acids. Trimming took 1 base from V and 7 from J, leaving 10 bases between them. Germline values: CDR1 SGHTA, CDR2 FQGNSA. The CDR3 region is CASSLDRELEAFF. In nucleotides, the CDR3 is TGTGCCAGCAGCTTAGACAGGGAGCTTGAAGCTTTCTTT.

This clonotype was observed a few times. The chain's CDR3 is CASSQAPQGQAGQPQHF. The CDR3 nucleotides are TGCGCCAGCAGCCAAGCTCCCCAAGGACAGGCCGGGCAGCCCCAGCATTTT. This chain joins TRBV4-1 and TRBJ1-5, with 7 bases that match TRBD1. CDR1 is MGHRA and CDR2 is YSYEKL in the germline V gene. The CDR3 contains 17 residues. V gave up 1 base and J gave up 7 bases; unmatched junction bases: 13.

This clonotype was seen only a few times. This may be a read error: a much more frequent sequence differs by one nucleotide. The genes are TRBV11-2 and TRBJ1-1, with D unclear. V dropped 0 bases and J dropped 0 bases, with 5 bases sitting between them. CDR3 length: 14 amino acids. Germline V CDR1 and CDR2: SGHAT, FQNNGV. CDR3 sequence (DNA): TGTGCCAGCAGCTTAGATCCGGTGAACACTGAAGCTTTCTTT. Its translation: CASSLDPVNTEAFF.

This clonotype was detected many times. The gene calls are TRBV13 and TRBJ1-2; D not resolved. Germline CDR1 and CDR2: PRHDT and FYEKMQ (reference sequence). The CDR3 has 15 residues. Trimming took 4 bases from V and 4 from J, leaving 16 bases between them. CDR3 in amino acids: CASSSTNRVRYGYTF. The DNA for the CDR3 is TGTGCCAGCAGCTCAACAAACAGAGTTCGCTATGGCTACACCTTC.

In its sample, this clonotype was seen many times. V gene TRBV10-1 combines with J gene TRBJ2-7; maybe TRBD1 (5 bases). Trimming took 5 bases from V and 5 from J, leaving 16 bases between them. The germline V gene encodes CDR1 WNHNN and CDR2 SYGVQD (reference sequence). The length of the CDR3 is 14 residues. The CDR3 nucleotides are TGCGCCAGCAGTTACCGAACAGGACCCCACGAGCAGTACTTC. It yields the protein CASSYRTGPHEQYF.

This clonotype was seen many times. The rearrangement uses TRBV5-4 and TRBJ1-6; 7 bases line up with TRBD1. The CDR3 has 16 amino acids. The junction had 13 bases not matched to a gene; V was cut back by 0 bases and J by 13 bases. Germline lookup yields CDR1 SGHNT and CDR2 YYREEE (reference sequence). CDR3 DNA sequence: TGTGCCAGCAGCTTGGTGACAGGGACCGATTTTAATCCCCTCCACTTT. Translated: CASSLVTGTDFNPLHF.

The rearrangement joins TRBV27 to TRBJ2-2; 10 positions agree with TRBD2. Germline V gene data show CDR1 as MNHEY and CDR2 as SMNVEV (reference sequence). This CDR3 is built from 16 residues. V lost 4 bases, J lost 6 bases, and 8 bases stayed unmatched. The CDR3 nucleotides read TGTGCCAGCAGTTCAATCCCGGGACTAGCGTCCGGGGAGCTGTTTTTT. Translated, it gives CASSSIPGLASGELFF.

This clonotype was found many times. This sequence joins TRBV6-2 or TRBV6-3 and TRBJ1-1, with a possible D match to TRBD1 (6 bases). This CDR3 spans 14 amino acids. The germline V gene has CDR1 MNHEY and CDR2 SVGEGT. The V and J ends lost 4 bases and 6 bases respectively, with 15 bases between them. The CDR3 here is CASSSYREVAEAFF. In DNA form, the CDR3 reads TGTGCCAGCAGTTCCTACAGGGAGGTTGCTGAAGCTTTCTTT.

The rearrangement joins TRBV6-5 to TRBJ1-1; D unclear. V dropped 2 bases and J dropped 1 base, with 8 bases sitting between them. The CDR3 sequence is 14 residues long. Germline V lookup: CDR1 MNHEY, CDR2 SVGAGI. DNA of the CDR3: TGTGCCAGCAGTTACACCCTGGGGAACACTGAAGCTTTCTTT. Translation: CASSYTLGNTEAFF.

This clonotype was detected many times. This chain links TRBV11-2 with TRBJ2-7; D is unresolved. V lost 1 base and J 4 bases, leaving 5 bases between the germline ends. The CDR3 has 12 residues. Germline lookup yields CDR1 SGHAT and CDR2 FQNNGV. CDR3 loop: CASSLVDYEQYF. The CDR3 DNA reads as TGTGCCAGCAGCTTAGTGGATTACGAGCAGTACTTC.

There are a few counts of this clonotype. This chain joins TRBV7-9 and TRBJ1-3; TRBD1 matches 9 bases. Germline CDR1 and CDR2: SEHNR and FQNEAQ (reference sequence). The V and J ends lost 3 bases and 3 bases, in that order; junction bases with no gene match: 3. The length of the CDR3 is 15 residues. The CDR3 loop is CASSFTGGFGNTIYF. In nucleotides, the CDR3 is TGTGCCAGCAGCTTTACAGGGGGCTTTGGAAACACCATATATTTT.

V is TRBV11-2 and J is TRBJ1-1, with D uncertain. CDR3 length: 13 amino acids. The V and J ends lost 4 bases and 5 bases respectively, with 11 bases between them. The germline V gene has CDR1 SGHAT and CDR2 FQNNGV. The CDR3 region is CASSYERGTEAFF. The CDR3 nucleotides are TGTGCCAGCAGCTACGAGCGGGGAACTGAAGCTTTCTTT.

This clonotype has ten or more counts. This rearrangement joins TRBV15 to TRBJ1-2; 7 nucleotides align to TRBD1. The germline V gene has CDR1 LNHNV and CDR2 YYDKDF (reference sequence). The CDR3 extends over 13 amino acids. J gave up 7 bases and V 9 bases, and 11 bases lay outside the gene matches. The CDR3 region has the DNA TGTGCCACTCGGCGTACAGGGGTGATTGGCTACACCTTC. Amino acids: CATRRTGVIGYTF.

The table lists this clonotype with many counts. The chain links TRBV12-3 or TRBV12-4 to TRBJ1-1; tentative D call: TRBD1 (6 bases). Trimming removed 6 bases at V and 1 base at J, with 18 bases between. The CDR3 length is 16 residues. The DNA of the CDR3 is TGTGCCAGCAGGACGGGGCTTGGACAGAGGAACACTGAAGCTTTCTTT. This codes for CASRTGLGQRNTEAFF.

The chain uses TRBV28 and TRBJ2-7, with D unresolved. The germline V gene encodes CDR1 MDHEN and CDR2 SYDVKM. Trimming removed 5 bases at V and 12 bases at J, with 14 bases between. This CDR3 region has 11 residues. The DNA of the CDR3 is TGTGCCAGCAGTGCCAATTTCGGTTCGTACTTC. As protein: CASSANFGSYF. Complete variable domain (other parts from reference TRBV28 and TRBJ2-7): DVKVTQSSRYLVKRTGEKVFLECVQDMDHENMFWYRQDPGLGLRLIYFSYDVKMKEKGDIPEGYSVSREKKERFSLILESASTNQTSMYLCASSANFGSYFGPGTRLTVT.

In its sample, this clonotype was seen once. V and J are TRBV7-2 and TRBJ2-5; D not resolved. Trimming took 8 bases from V and 1 from J, leaving 14 bases between them. CDR3 length: 14 amino acids. Germline assignment: CDR1 SGHTA and CDR2 FQGNSA. The CDR3 loop is CASRHTVTQETQYF. Here the CDR3 DNA reads TGTGCCAGCCGACATACGGTTACCCAAGAGACCCAGTACTTC.

This clonotype was observed many times. This chain connects TRBV6-4 to TRBJ2-4; 8 bases line up with TRBD2. Germline V gene lookup returns CDR1 MRHNA and CDR2 SNTAGT. CDR3 length: 14 amino acids. V shed 3 bases and J 8 bases; nucleotides not matched to a gene: 6. CDR3 nucleotide sequence: TGTGCCAGCAGTGAGCGGGGACTAGGGGACATTCAGTACTTC. Its protein product is CASSERGLGDIQYF.